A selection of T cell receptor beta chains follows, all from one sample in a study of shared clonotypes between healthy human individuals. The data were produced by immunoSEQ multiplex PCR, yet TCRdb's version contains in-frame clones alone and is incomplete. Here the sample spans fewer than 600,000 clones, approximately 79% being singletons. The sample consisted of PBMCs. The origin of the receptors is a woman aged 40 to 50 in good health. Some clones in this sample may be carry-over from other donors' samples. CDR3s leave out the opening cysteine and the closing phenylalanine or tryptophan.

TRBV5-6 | ASSPTSGIGVGTDTQY
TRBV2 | ASRPGHQAGNTIY
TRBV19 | ASSIGQGRGETQY
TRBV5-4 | ASSSPWAGEEGTEAF
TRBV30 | AWSGGAAGLEQF
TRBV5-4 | AGGGHTNYGYT
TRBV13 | ASSPLRGQKLSTDTQY
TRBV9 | ASSAEQGMNTEAF
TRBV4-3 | ASSQAHGTLGSNEQF
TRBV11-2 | ASSLIAGTGNTIY
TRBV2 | ASKGAEGAGWQPQH
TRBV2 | ASSEETEDTQY
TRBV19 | ASSAPSQLAGGYNEQF
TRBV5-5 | ASSTTGVGANVLT
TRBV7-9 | ASSPERVGTEAF
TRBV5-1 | ASSLGAKNIQY
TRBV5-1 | ASSMTGETQY
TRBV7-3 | ASSLKCARLAGESTSYEQY
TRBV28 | ASSQGVNRALNYGYT
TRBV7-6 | ASSLIAVNTGELF
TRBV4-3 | ASSQGLRDSNEKLF
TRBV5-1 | ASSLASIAGGPLAKNIQY
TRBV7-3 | ASSSTGGAGELF
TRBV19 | ATHPVGTSGIDEQF
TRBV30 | AWSVGGAGNTIY
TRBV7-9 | ASNRLAGEEEQY
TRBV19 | ASRLAGGSEQF
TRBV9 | ASSVGGGWNTEAF
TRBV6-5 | ASRGQVTEAF
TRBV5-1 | ASSLDGGNTEAF
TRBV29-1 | SVTSGTPGETQY
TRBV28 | ASREWDRRETQY
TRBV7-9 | ASSASGTPYEQY
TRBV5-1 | ASSGRVFLAGGPNEQY
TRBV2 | ASSDVAGVQETQY
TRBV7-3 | ASSSGQGSGYT
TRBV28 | ASSRTDSGNTIY
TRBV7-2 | ASSLRRDGTGELF
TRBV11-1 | ASSPPRREFVNEQF
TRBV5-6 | ASSSYGTGVVSGYT
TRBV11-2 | ASSLDKEGGQPQH
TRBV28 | ASTSTGTLSYEQY
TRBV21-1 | ASSKDRGGPGANVLT
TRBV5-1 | ASSLWGRSNWEQF
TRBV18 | ASSPPLGAGNEQY
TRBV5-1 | ASSSTRSSYNEQF
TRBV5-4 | ASSDNRGTYRNTIY
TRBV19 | ASSIPAGTDTQY
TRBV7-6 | ASSLGGRGREQY
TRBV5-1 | ASRFSTSDGKST
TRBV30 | AWSDRRVGELF
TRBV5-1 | ASSLSGGGDTQY
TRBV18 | ASSPPGQRGTGELF
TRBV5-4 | ASSLGLAEGYEQY
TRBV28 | ASSIQTGTPNQPQH